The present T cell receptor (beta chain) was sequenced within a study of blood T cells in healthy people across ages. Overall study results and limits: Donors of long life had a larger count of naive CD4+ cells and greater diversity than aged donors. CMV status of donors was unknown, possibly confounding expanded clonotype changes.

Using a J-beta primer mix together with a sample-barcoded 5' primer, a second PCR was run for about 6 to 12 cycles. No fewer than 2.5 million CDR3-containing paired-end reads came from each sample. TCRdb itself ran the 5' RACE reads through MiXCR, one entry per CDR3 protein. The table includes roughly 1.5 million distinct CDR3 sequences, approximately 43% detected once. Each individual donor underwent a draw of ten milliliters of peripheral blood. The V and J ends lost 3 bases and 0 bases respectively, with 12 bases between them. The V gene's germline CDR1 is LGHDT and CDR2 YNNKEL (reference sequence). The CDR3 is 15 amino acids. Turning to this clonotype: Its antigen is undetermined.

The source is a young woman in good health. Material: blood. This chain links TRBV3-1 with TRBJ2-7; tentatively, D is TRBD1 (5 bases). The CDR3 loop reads CASSQGPASSYEQYF. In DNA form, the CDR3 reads TGTGCCAGCAGCCAGGGGCCAGCCAGCTCCTACGAGCAGTACTTC.